This entry lists 3 T cell receptor beta chains sequenced from one sample in a study of PD-L1 blockade in urothelial cancer. Repertoires were generated with immunoSEQ multiplex PCR, while TCRdb's copy carries only in-frame clones and drops some. The sample lists about 30,000 clones; more than 75% were seen once. The sample consisted of PBMCs, taken around atezolizumab (anti-PD-L1) treatment. These TCRs come from a man aged 50-59 years with urothelial cancer.

The CDR3 loop is CASSLGEYNSPLHF. CDR3 DNA sequence: TGTGCCAGCAGCTTGGGCGAATATAATTCACCCCTCCACTTT. The rearrangement links TRBV5-4 to TRBJ1-6; no clear D. Trimming took 0 bases from V and 4 from J, leaving 5 bases between them. The V gene's germline CDR1 is SGHNT and CDR2 YYREEE (reference sequence). The CDR3 has 14 residues.

Here the CDR3 reads CASTRTGWYEQFF. CDR3 nucleotides: TGTGCCAGCACCCGGACAGGGTGGTATGAGCAGTTCTTC. This chain joins TRBV5-6 and TRBJ2-1; 8 nucleotides line up with TRBD1. This CDR3 spans 13 amino acids. After removal of 6 bases from V and 8 bases from J, the junction contained 7 bases not matched to a gene. The germline V gene has CDR1 SGHDT and CDR2 YYEEEE.

The V and J genes are TRBV4-1 and TRBJ2-5; a possible D gene is TRBD2 (7 bases). CDR1 is MGHRA and CDR2 is YSYEKL in the germline V gene. The CDR3 is made up of 15 amino acids. The V end lost 6 bases, the J end lost 3 bases, and 17 bases lay between the germline ends. CDR3 sequence: CASSLIGGAKETQYF. CDR3 bases: TGCGCCAGCAGTCTCATTGGGGGGGCCAAAGAGACCCAGTACTTC.